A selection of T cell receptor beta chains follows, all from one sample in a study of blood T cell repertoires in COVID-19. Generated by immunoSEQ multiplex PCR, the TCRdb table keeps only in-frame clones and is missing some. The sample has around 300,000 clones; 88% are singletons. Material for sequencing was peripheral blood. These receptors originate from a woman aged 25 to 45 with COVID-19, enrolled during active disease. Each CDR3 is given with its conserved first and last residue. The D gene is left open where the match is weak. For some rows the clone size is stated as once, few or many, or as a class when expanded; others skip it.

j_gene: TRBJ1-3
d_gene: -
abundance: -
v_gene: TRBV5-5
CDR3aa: CASSPDPSSGNTIYF
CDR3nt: TGTGCCAGCAGCCCCGATCCGAGCTCTGGAAACACCATATATTTT

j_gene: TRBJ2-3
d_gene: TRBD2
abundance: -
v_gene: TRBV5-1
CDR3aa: CASSGGLAGDTDTQYF
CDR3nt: TGCGCCAGCAGCGGGGGACTAGCGGGGGACACAGATACGCAGTATTTT

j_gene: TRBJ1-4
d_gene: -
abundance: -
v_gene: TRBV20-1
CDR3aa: CSAKTNEKLFF
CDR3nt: TGCAGTGCCAAAACTAATGAAAAACTGTTTTTT

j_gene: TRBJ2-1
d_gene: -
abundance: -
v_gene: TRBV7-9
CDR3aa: CASSLYSYNEQFF
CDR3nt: TGTGCCAGCAGCTTATACTCCTACAATGAGCAGTTCTTC

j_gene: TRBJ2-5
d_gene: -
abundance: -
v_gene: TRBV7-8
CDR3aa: CASSLYRQETQYF
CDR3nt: TGTGCCAGCAGCTTGTACAGACAAGAGACCCAGTACTTC

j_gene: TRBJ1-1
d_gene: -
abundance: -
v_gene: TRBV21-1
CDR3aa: CASSKHGVGDTEAFF
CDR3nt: TGTGCCAGCAGCAAACACGGGGTAGGAGACACTGAAGCTTTCTTT

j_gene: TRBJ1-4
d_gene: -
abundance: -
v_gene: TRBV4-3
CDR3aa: CASAARGTNEKLFF
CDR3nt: TGCGCCAGCGCCGCGCGGGGAACTAATGAAAAACTGTTTTTT

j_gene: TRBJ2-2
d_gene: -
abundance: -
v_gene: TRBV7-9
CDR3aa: CASSLPGGELFF
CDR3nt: TGTGCCAGCAGCTTACCCGGGGGGGAGCTGTTTTTT

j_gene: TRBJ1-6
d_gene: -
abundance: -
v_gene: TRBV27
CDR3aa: CASSLSGRADSPLHF
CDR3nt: TGTGCCAGCAGTTTATCGGGCAGGGCCGATTCACCCCTCCACTTT

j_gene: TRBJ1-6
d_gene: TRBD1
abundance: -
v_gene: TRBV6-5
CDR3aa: CASNHRDSPQPLHF
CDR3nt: TGTGCCAGCAACCACCGGGACAGTCCCCAGCCCCTCCACTTT

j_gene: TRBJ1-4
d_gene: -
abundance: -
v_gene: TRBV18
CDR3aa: CASKQGALRKLFF
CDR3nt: TGTGCCAGCAAACAGGGAGCCCTCCGGAAACTGTTTTTT

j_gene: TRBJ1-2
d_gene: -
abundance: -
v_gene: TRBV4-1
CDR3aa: CASSQEDPGHIYGYTF
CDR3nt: TGCGCCAGCAGCCAAGAGGACCCGGGACACATCTATGGCTACACCTTC

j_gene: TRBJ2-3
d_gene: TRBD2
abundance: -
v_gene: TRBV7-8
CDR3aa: CASSSRFGTRPTDTQYF
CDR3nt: TGTGCCAGCAGCTCCAGGTTCGGGACTAGGCCCACAGATACGCAGTATTTT

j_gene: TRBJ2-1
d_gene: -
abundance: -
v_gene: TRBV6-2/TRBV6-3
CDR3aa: CASSYSGEGSYNEQFF
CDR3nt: TGTGCCAGCAGTTACTCAGGGGAAGGCTCCTACAATGAGCAGTTCTTC

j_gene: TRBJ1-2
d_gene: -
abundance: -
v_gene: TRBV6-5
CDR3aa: CASSDSGSYGYTF
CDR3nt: TGTGCCAGCAGTGACTCAGGGAGCTATGGCTACACCTTC

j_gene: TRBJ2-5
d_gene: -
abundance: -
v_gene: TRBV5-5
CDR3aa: CASSRGRDFQETQYF
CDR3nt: TGTGCCAGCAGCCGAGGCCGGGACTTCCAAGAGACCCAGTACTTC

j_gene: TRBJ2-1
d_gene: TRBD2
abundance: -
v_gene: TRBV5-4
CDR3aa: CASRLTSGGEFNEQFF
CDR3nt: TGTGCCAGCAGACTGACTAGCGGGGGGGAATTTAATGAGCAGTTCTTC

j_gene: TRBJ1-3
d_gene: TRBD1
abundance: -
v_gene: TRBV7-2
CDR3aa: CASSSTGTGSGNTIYF
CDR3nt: TGTGCCAGCAGCTCTACCGGGACAGGGTCTGGAAACACCATATATTTT

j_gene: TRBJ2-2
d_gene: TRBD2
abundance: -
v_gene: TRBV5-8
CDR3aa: CASSPGGSTGELFF
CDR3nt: TGTGCCAGCTCCCCGGGGGGGTCCACCGGGGAGCTGTTTTTT

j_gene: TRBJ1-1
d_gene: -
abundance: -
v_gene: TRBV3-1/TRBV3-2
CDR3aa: CASRANTEAFF
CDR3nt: TGTGCCAGCAGGGCTAACACTGAAGCTTTCTTT

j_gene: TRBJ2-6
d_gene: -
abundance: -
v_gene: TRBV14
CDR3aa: CASSQLQGTGANVLTF
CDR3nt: TGTGCCAGCAGCCAACTCCAGGGAACTGGGGCCAACGTCCTGACTTTC

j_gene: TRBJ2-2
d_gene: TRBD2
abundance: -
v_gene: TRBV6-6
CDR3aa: CASSYSDSGGLGELFF
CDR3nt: TGTGCCAGCAGTTACTCGGATAGCGGGGGGCTCGGGGAGCTGTTTTTT

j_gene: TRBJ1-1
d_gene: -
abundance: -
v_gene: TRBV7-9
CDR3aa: CASEVGAEAFF
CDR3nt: TGTGCCAGCGAGGTCGGCGCAGAAGCTTTCTTT

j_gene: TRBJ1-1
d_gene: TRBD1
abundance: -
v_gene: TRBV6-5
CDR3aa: CASSSTGGGEAFF
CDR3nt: TGTGCCAGCAGTAGTACAGGGGGAGGGGAAGCTTTCTTT

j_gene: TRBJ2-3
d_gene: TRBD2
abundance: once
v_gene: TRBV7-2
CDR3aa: CASSWTSGGDTQYF
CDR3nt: TGTGCCAGCAGCTGGACTAGCGGGGGCGATACGCAGTATTTT

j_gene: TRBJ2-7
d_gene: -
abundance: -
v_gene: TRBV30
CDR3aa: CAWMERQNYEQYF
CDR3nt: TGTGCCTGGATGGAGAGACAGAACTACGAGCAGTACTTC

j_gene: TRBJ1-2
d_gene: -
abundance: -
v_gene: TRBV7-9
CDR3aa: CASSFSANYGYTF
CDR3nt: TGTGCCAGCAGCTTTTCAGCTAACTATGGCTACACCTTC

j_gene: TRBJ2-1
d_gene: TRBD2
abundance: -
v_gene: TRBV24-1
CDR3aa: CATSDPSGGVYNEQFF
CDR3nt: TGTGCCACCAGTGATCCTAGCGGGGGGGTCTACAATGAGCAGTTCTTC

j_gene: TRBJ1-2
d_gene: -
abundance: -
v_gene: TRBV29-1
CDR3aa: CSAKDIKNYGYTF
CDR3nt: TGCAGCGCAAAGGACATCAAGAACTATGGCTACACCTTC

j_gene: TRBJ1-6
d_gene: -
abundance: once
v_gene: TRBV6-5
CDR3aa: CASSYRGYSPLHF
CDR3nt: TGTGCCAGCAGTTACAGGGGATACTCACCCCTCCACTTT

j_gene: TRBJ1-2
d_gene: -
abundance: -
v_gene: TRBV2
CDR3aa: CASRAGYGGYTF
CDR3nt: TGTGCCAGCCGGGCGGGTTACGGTGGCTACACCTTC

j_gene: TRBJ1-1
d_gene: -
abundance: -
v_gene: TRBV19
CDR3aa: CASSTGARASNTEAFF
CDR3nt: TGTGCCAGTAGTACAGGAGCGCGGGCTTCTAACACTGAAGCTTTCTTT

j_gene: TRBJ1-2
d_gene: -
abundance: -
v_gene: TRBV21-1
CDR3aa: CASHGGLNYGYTF
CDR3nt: TGTGCCAGCCACGGAGGACTTAACTATGGCTACACCTTC

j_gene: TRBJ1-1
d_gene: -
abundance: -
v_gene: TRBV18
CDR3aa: CASSPREGGTEAFF
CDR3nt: TGTGCCAGCTCACCCCGGGAGGGGGGAACTGAAGCTTTCTTT

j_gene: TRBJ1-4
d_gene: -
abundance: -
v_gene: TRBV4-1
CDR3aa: CASSQEGQGFEKLFF
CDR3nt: TGCGCCAGCAGCCAAGAGGGCCAGGGGTTTGAAAAACTGTTTTTT

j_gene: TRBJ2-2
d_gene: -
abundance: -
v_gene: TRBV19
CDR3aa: CASSTLRRGQNTGELFF
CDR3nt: TGTGCCAGTAGTACACTCCGGAGGGGCCAGAACACCGGGGAGCTGTTTTTT

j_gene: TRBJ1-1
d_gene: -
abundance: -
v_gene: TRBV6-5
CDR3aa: CASSQTGNTEAFF
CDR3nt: TGTGCCAGCAGTCAGACAGGGAACACTGAAGCTTTCTTT

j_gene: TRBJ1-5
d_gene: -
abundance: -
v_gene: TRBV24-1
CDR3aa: CATSVRESNQPQHF
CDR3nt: TGTGCCACCAGTGTAAGGGAGAGCAATCAGCCCCAGCATTTT

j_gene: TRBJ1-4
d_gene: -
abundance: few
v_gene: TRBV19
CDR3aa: CASSHPGEKLFF
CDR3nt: TGTGCCAGTAGCCATCCGGGTGAAAAACTGTTTTTT

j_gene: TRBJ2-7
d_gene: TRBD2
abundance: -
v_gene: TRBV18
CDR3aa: CASSPTSDSYEQYF
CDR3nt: TGTGCCAGCTCACCCACTAGCGACTCCTACGAGCAGTACTTC

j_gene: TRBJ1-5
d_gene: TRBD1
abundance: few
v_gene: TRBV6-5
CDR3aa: CASSYSGTGNQPQHF
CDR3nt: TGTGCCAGCAGTTACTCAGGGACAGGTAATCAGCCCCAGCATTTT

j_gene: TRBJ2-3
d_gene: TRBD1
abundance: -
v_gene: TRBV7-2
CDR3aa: CASSIGQASDTQYF
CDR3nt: TGTGCCAGCAGCATAGGACAGGCTTCAGATACGCAGTATTTT